This T cell receptor beta chain was captured by sequencing in a study of technical replicates of blood from a few donors. Per germline, CDR1 SGHDN and CDR2 FVKESK. J was trimmed by 0 bases and V by 1 base; bases with no gene match: 3. This CDR3 spans 16 amino acids. Clones were sequenced by immunoSEQ multiplex PCR, and TCRdb holds only the in-frame ones, with some missing. Of about 64,000 clones listed, approximately 86% are singletons. The chain joins TRBV14 to TRBJ2-1; the match to TRBD2 covers 7 bases. Sequenced material: PBMCs. This TCR derives from a human donor in good health. Some clones in this sample may be carry-over from other donors' samples. This CDR3 reads CASSQGGTTSYNEQFF. The CDR3 DNA reads as TGTGCCAGCAGCCAAGGGGGGACTACCTCCTACAATGAGCAGTTCTTC.